These T cell receptor beta chains were read from a single sample in a study of blood T cell repertoires in COVID-19. Measured with immunoSEQ multiplex PCR; TCRdb has only the in-frame clones, and not every one. The table shows roughly 98,000 clones, with approximately 92% occurring only once. Sequences were obtained from peripheral blood. These receptors came from a woman aged 60-70 years with active COVID-19. CDR3s include the opening cysteine and the closing phenylalanine or tryptophan. The D gene is left open where the match is weak. Clone size is stated in some rows and not others, as once, few, many or a class when expanded.

D gene	clone size	J gene	V gene	CDR3 DNA	CDR3 protein
-	-	TRBJ2-7	TRBV2	TGTGCCAGCAGTAAGGGTGCCGACAGAACCTACGAGCAGTACTTC	CASSKGADRTYEQYF
TRBD1	-	TRBJ1-4	TRBV7-6	TGTGCCAGCAGCTCCGACAGGGGCGGTGAAAAACTGTTTTTT	CASSSDRGGEKLFF
TRBD2	-	TRBJ2-3	TRBV19	TGTGCCAGTGAATCTAGCGGGAGTAAAACAGATACGCAGTATTTT	CASESSGSKTDTQYF
TRBD2	-	TRBJ2-3	TRBV5-5	TGTGCCAGCAGCCTGGGACTAGCGGGACCTACTAGCACAGATACGCAGTATTTT	CASSLGLAGPTSTDTQYF
TRBD2	-	TRBJ2-1	TRBV30	TGTGCCTGGAGTGTAATTCGCGGCGGCCGGGGGGGCGATGAGCAGTTCTTC	CAWSVIRGGRGGDEQFF
-	-	TRBJ2-3	TRBV10-2	TGCGCCAGCAGTGATACGGGATGGGCAGATACGCAGTATTTT	CASSDTGWADTQYF
-	many	TRBJ2-2	TRBV5-6	TGTGCCAGCAGCTCCGGGACCGGGGAGCTGTTTTTT	CASSSGTGELFF
TRBD1	-	TRBJ1-4	TRBV9	TGTGCCAGCAGCTCGCGGACAGGGGGCTATGATGAAAAACTGTTTTTT	CASSSRTGGYDEKLFF
TRBD1	-	TRBJ1-6	TRBV10-3	TGTGCCATTAGGGACAGGGGATCTAATTCACCCCTCCACTTT	CAIRDRGSNSPLHF
TRBD2	-	TRBJ2-7	TRBV6-5	TGTGCCAGCAGCAGAGGGGAGGGCGAGCAGTACTTC	CASSRGEGEQYF
TRBD1	-	TRBJ1-2	TRBV6-1	TGTGCCAGCTCCCAACAGGGGAACTATGGCTACACCTTC	CASSQQGNYGYTF
-	few	TRBJ2-1	TRBV28	TGTGCCAGCAGTTCAGGGCGGAGAGCTTACAATGAGCAGTTCTTC	CASSSGRRAYNEQFF
-	-	TRBJ1-2	TRBV9	TGTGCCAGCAGCACTGGGCAGGCCGATGGCTACACCTTC	CASSTGQADGYTF
-	-	TRBJ2-7	TRBV11-2	TGTGCCAGCAGCCTCGTAGAGACAGGTGCCTACGAGCAGTACTTC	CASSLVETGAYEQYF
-	-	TRBJ2-1	TRBV5-6	TGTGCCAGCAGCTTGGGAGGGAGTTACAATGAGCAGTTCTTC	CASSLGGSYNEQFF
-	few	TRBJ1-2	TRBV18	TGTGCCAGCTCGCCTCCTACCCGCCAATCCTATGATGGCTACACCTTC	CASSPPTRQSYDGYTF
-	-	TRBJ2-1	TRBV7-3	TGTGCCAGCAGCCCCGCTGGGCGTACCTACAATGAGCAGTTCTTC	CASSPAGRTYNEQFF
TRBD1	-	TRBJ1-5	TRBV30	TGTGCCTGGACCAGGACAGGCTCGGGTCAGCCCCAGCATTTT	CAWTRTGSGQPQHF
-	-	TRBJ1-3	TRBV6-1	TGTGCCAGCAGTGAAGCCCCCGGAGTCTCTGGAAACACCATATATTTT	CASSEAPGVSGNTIYF
-	-	TRBJ2-3	TRBV30	TGTGCCTGGAGTTTGGGGGGTACAGATACGCAGTATTTT	CAWSLGGTDTQYF
-	-	TRBJ2-4	TRBV9	TGTGCCAGCAGCCCCCGCGAGGGTAACATTCAGTACTTC	CASSPREGNIQYF
-	-	TRBJ1-4	TRBV18	TGTGCCAGCTCACCACCGGGGCTATCTAATGAAAAACTGTTTTTT	CASSPPGLSNEKLFF
TRBD1	-	TRBJ1-1	TRBV11-3	TGTGCCAGCAACCGGGACAGGAGGAACACTGAAGCTTTCTTT	CASNRDRRNTEAFF
-	-	TRBJ1-5	TRBV3-1/TRBV3-2	TGTGCCAGCAGCCAAGAAGGGGGTAGCAATCAGCCCCAGCATTTT	CASSQEGGSNQPQHF